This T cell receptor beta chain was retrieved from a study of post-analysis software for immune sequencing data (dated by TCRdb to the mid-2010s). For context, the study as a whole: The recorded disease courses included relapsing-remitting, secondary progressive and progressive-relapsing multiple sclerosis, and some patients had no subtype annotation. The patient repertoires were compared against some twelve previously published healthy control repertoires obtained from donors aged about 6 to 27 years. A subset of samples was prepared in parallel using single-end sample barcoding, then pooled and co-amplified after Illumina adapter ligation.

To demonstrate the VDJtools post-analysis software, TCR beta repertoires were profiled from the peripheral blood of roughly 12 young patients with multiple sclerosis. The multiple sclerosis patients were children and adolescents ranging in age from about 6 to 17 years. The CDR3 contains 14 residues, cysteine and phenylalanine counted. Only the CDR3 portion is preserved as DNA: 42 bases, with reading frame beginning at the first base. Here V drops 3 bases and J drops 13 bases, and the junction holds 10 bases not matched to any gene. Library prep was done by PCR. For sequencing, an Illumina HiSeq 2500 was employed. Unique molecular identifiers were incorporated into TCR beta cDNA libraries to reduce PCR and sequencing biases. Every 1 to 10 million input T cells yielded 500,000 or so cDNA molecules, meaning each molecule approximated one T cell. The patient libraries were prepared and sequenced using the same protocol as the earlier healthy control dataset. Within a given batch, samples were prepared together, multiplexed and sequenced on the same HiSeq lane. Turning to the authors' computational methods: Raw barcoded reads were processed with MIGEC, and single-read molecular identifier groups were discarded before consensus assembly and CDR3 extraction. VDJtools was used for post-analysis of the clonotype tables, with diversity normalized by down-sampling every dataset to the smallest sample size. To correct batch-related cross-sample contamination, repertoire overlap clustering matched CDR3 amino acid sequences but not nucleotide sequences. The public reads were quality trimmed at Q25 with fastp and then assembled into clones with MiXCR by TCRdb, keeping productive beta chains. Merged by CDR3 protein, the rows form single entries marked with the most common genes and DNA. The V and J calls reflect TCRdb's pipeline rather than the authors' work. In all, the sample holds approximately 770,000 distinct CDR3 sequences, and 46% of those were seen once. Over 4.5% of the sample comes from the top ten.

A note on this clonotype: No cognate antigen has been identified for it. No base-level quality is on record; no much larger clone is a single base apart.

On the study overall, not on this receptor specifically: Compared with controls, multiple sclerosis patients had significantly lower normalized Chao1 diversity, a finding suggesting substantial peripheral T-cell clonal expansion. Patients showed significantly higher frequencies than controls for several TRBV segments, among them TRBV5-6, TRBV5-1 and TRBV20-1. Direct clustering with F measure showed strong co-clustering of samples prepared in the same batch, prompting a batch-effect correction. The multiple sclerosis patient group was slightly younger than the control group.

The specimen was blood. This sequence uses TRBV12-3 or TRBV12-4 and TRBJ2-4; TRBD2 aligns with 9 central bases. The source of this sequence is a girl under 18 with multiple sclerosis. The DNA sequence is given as TGTGCCAGCAGTTTTACCGGGACTAGCATTACCCAGTACTTC. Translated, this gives CASSFTGTSITQYF.